The clone carrying this TCR beta chain has just a few counts. Its antigen remains unidentified. The sample belongs to a study of CD8 T cells in ankylosing spondylitis. Whole-study findings and limits: From matched ankylosing spondylitis synovial fluid, disease-linked clones were reportedly recovered at significantly enriched levels. What seemed typical of ankylosing spondylitis blood was a TCR beta motif built from about 8 highly homologous variants.

Quantitative 5'-RACE was performed with molecular barcodes, and it yielded the TCR beta libraries. TCRdb redid the calling of the 5' RACE reads with MiXCR, one entry per CDR3 protein. This sample has 700,000 or so distinct CDR3 sequences, with roughly 19% found just once. CDR3 length equals 14 residues. With 6 bases removed from V and 3 bases from J, the gap between germline ends came to 14 bases. V gene TRBV12-3 or TRBV12-4 combines with J gene TRBJ2-5; D is tentatively TRBD1 or TRBD2 (7 bases each). The receptor's source is a male donor with ankylosing spondylitis. The sequenced sample was blood, either unsorted or a sorted T cell fraction (not recorded which). The CDR3 DNA follows: TGTGCCAGCAGCAGGGGGGGACCCGAAGAGACCCAGTACTTC. Amino acids: CASSRGGPEETQYF.